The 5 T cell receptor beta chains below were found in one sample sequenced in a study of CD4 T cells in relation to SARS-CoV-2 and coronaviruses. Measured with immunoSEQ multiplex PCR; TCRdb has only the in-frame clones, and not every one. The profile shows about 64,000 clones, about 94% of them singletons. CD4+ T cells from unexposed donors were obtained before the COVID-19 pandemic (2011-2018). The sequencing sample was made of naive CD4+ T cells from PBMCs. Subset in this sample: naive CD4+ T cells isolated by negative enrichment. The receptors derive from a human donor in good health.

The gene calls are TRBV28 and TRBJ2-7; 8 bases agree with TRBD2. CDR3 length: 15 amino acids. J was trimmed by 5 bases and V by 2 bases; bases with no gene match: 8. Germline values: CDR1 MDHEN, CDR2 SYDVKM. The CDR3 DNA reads TGTGCCAGCAGTTTAGTAATAGCGGGACGTCACGAGCAGTACTTC. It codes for CASSLVIAGRHEQYF.

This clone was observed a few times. CDR3: CASKPRLGNQPQHF. For the CDR3, the DNA is TGTGCCAGTAAACCCCGATTGGGGAATCAGCCCCAGCATTTT. This chain links TRBV19 with TRBJ1-5; no clear D. This CDR3 has 14 amino acids. The germline gives CDR1 LNHDA, CDR2 SQIVND (reference sequence). Trimming stripped 7 bases from V and 4 bases from J, with 14 bases between.

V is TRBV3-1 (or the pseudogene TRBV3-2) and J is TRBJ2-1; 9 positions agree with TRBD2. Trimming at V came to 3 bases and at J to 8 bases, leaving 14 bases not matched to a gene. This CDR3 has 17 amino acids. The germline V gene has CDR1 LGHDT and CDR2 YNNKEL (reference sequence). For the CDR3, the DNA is TGTGCCAGCAGCCACCTAGCGGGGCGCCCCGGGGGGGATGAGCAGTTCTTC. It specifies CASSHLAGRPGGDEQFF.

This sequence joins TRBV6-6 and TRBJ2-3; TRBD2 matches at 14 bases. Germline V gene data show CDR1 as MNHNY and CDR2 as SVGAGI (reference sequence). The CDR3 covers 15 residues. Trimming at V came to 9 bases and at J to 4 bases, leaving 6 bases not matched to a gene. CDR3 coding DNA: TGTGCCAGTAGGACTAGCGGGAGGTCGCCAGATACGCAGTATTTT. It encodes CASRTSGRSPDTQYF.

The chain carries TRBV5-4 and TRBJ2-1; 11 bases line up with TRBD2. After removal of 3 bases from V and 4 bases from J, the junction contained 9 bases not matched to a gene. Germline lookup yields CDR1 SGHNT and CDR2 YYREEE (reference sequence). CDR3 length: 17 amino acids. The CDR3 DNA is TGTGCCAGCAGCTCCCCCGCTACTAGCGGGGGATACAATGAGCAGTTCTTC. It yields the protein CASSSPATSGGYNEQFF.